This T cell receptor beta chain was retrieved from a study of regulatory T cells in long-lasting Graves disease. Points from the study as a whole: Whereas new patients shared 870 or so public clonotypes, persistent patients shared more, at approximately 2,500.

This CDR3 spans 19 amino acids. The ends lost 3 bases at V and 3 bases at J; junction bases unmatched: 17. Germline V gene sequence: CDR1 SGHDT, CDR2 YYEEEE. Arm-PCR of CDR3 regions and iRepertoire HTBI primers were used to build TCR beta libraries. TCRdb analysed the multiplex PCR reads with MiXCR anew, one entry per CDR3 protein. The data contain 400,000 to 650,000 distinct CDR3 sequences, about 15% of them singletons. Comments on this clonotype: Antigen: not known.

The time point here: newly diagnosed GD, antithyroid drugs for less than 3 months. The TCR library was made from RNA that had been extracted from PBMCs in TRIzol. Patients with Graves' disease were diagnosed by American Thyroid Association guidelines. These same records also appear under a second study, on T cells in Graves' hyperthyroidism and ophthalmopathy.

The chain couples TRBV5-6 to TRBJ2-3; 9 nucleotides agree with TRBD2. The specimen was peripheral blood mononuclear cells (PBMCs), collected at new diagnosis, from a patient treated with antithyroid drugs. This receptor was identified in a woman aged 40 to 65 with Graves disease. The CDR3 loop is CASSWGRGGRFAATDTQYF. The DNA of the CDR3 is TGTGCCAGCAGCTGGGGGCGGGGGGGGCGTTTCGCGGCAACAGATACGCAGTATTTT.